Listed below are T cell receptor beta chains from one sample, sequenced in a study of blood T cells in healthy people across ages. TCRdb re-analysed the 5' RACE reads in MiXCR, keeping a single row per CDR3 protein. The repertoire consists of roughly 560,000 distinct CDR3 sequences, with more than 20% occurring once and the leading ten covering approximately 8.7%. These data also featured in a second study, about T cells of mothers and their children.

Sequencing input: blood. All receptors come from a boy aged 5-17 years in good health. The conserved cysteine and the conserved F or W are not part of the CDR3 here. A D gene is named only where the DNA matches it firmly. A row's size may be missing; if present it is once, few, many or a size class.

d_gene	v_gene	abundance	CDR3aa
.	TRBV28	once	ASSLFGMWYEQY
TRBD2	TRBV20-1	few	SSRLAGSQETQY
.	TRBV7-8	.	ASSLGLPFWYEQY
TRBD1	TRBV30	.	ALDRGYEQY
.	TRBV7-9	.	ASSRGHTDTQY
.	TRBV13	.	ASSHLVGVGETQY
TRBD1	TRBV5-5	.	ASSQGARIPNYGYT
TRBD1	TRBV29-1	.	SVANRGDYEQY
.	TRBV27	.	ASSLAINTGELF
TRBD2	TRBV6-5	.	ASSASGSGSYEQY
.	TRBV4-3	.	ASSQEGDFYNSPLH
.	TRBV7-6	few	ASSLPRGGQETQY
TRBD2	TRBV7-9	.	ASSSRDYGDTQY
.	TRBV29-1	few	SVEDSNQPQH
TRBD1	TRBV27	.	ASSSTGTGGWGNQPQH
.	TRBV7-9	few	ASSLGGTNGKLF
TRBD2	TRBV5-6	few	ASSAGRGGGSLETQY
TRBD2	TRBV7-2	.	ATSLAGRGETQY
TRBD1	TRBV12-3/TRBV12-4	few	ASRGTGVYRTNEKLF
TRBD2	TRBV20-1	few	SASPLAGADQY
.	TRBV29-1	.	SVRDMLNGYT
TRBD2	TRBV7-2	once	ASSLVFLAGARTKDTQY
TRBD1	TRBV20-1	.	SARDRDRVNEKLF
.	TRBV4-3	few	ARSQDGIAPVATNYGYT
.	TRBV28	.	ASSTWLYEQY
TRBD2	TRBV4-1	.	ASSHSLAGITYNEQF
TRBD1	TRBV4-1	few	ASSDRDSFQETQY
.	TRBV2	.	ASSDVRFQETQY
.	TRBV7-9	.	ASSSARGGIDEQY
.	TRBV29-1	few	SVVSWGRYEQY
TRBD2	TRBV7-2	.	ASELAGGMNEQF
.	TRBV29-1	.	SVALSSGNTIY
.	TRBV7-3	.	ASSLKRLGPDTQY
.	TRBV28	.	ASSGLDEFRNEQF
TRBD2	TRBV20-1	.	SARDPGLAGGSSYEQY
.	TRBV20-1	.	SARGTSDGAYEQY
TRBD2	TRBV10-3	few	AISESPLAGVDNEQF
.	TRBV29-1	.	SVEDPLPGSGELF
.	TRBV6-5	.	ASSFEGLGGYT
TRBD2	TRBV20-1	.	SALNSGRAGETQY
TRBD1	TRBV7-6	few	ASSSPLGTGRFHTGELF
.	TRBV29-1	many	SAVEGSGYEQY
.	TRBV18	many	ASSPSGSQRETQY
.	TRBV28	.	ASSLIGQRETQY
.	TRBV13	few	ASSLEAGRTGELF
.	TRBV4-3	few	ASSQDGKKGSKEKLF
TRBD2	TRBV4-3	.	ASSQDSGVGTDTQY
.	TRBV30	few	AWSVARRNEQF
.	TRBV5-1	.	ATRDGGPMDYGYT
.	TRBV27	.	ASSPRGHGRGGYT
.	TRBV20-1	.	SASKGEPYEQY
.	TRBV11-2	.	ASSSAYGTDYGYT
TRBD2	TRBV18	.	ASPRSGRGSEQF
.	TRBV7-9	.	ASSPRPSEKLF